This is a list of T cell receptor beta chains from one sample in a study of blood T cells in healthy people across ages. TCRdb ran MiXCR on the 5' RACE reads and lists one entry per CDR3 protein. The table has 800,000 or so distinct CDR3 sequences, roughly 25% seen once; the top ten hold under 4.5%. The same data also went into a second study, on T cells of mothers and their children.

Sequenced input: blood. The receptor set was obtained from a boy between 5 and 17 years old in good health. The CDR3 runs from the conserved cysteine through the conserved F or W. D genes are given only for firm matches. Not every row has a clone size; where given, it reads once, few, many or a size class.

v_gene	abundance	j_gene	d_gene	CDR3aa	CDR3nt
TRBV12-3/TRBV12-4	.	TRBJ2-5	.	CASSFSRQEAQYF	TGTGCCAGCAGTTTCAGCCGGCAAGAGGCCCAGTACTTC
TRBV20-1	.	TRBJ2-7	.	CSARNDRTSSYEQYF	TGCAGTGCTAGAAATGACCGTACGAGCTCCTACGAGCAGTACTTC
TRBV7-9	few	TRBJ2-1	.	CASSSPRDSTEFYNEQFF	TGTGCCAGCAGCTCCCCACGGGACTCGACTGAGTTCTACAATGAGCAGTTCTTC
TRBV7-8	.	TRBJ1-5	.	CASSLSFDRNQPQHF	TGTGCCAGCAGCTTAAGTTTCGACAGGAATCAGCCCCAGCATTTT
TRBV7-9	.	TRBJ2-7	TRBD1	CASSLEGAFSEQYF	TGTGCCAGCAGCTTAGAGGGGGCGTTTAGTGAGCAGTACTTC
TRBV12-3/TRBV12-4	.	TRBJ1-2	.	CAISQGPFYGYTF	TGTGCCATCTCACAGGGACCCTTCTATGGCTACACCTTC
TRBV28	.	TRBJ2-7	TRBD2	CASSSSGTSVYEQYF	TGTGCCAGCAGTTCATCCGGGACTAGCGTCTACGAGCAGTACTTC
TRBV29-1	few	TRBJ1-4	.	CSVGTREELFF	TGCAGCGTAGGGACACGTGAAGAACTGTTTTTT
TRBV7-2	few	TRBJ2-5	.	CASRPNLGQETQYF	TGTGCCAGCAGACCAAACCTGGGGCAAGAGACCCAGTACTTC
TRBV28	few	TRBJ1-5	.	CASTAIWAGIEDQPQHF	TGTGCCAGCACCGCGATCTGGGCGGGCATAGAGGATCAGCCCCAGCATTTT
TRBV4-2	few	TRBJ2-7	.	CASSQGVPVTFSSYEQYF	TGTGCCAGCAGCCAAGGGGTCCCGGTGACTTTTAGCTCCTACGAGCAGTACTTC
TRBV28	.	TRBJ2-5	TRBD1	CASSPRQGTETQYF	TGTGCCAGCAGTCCCCGACAGGGAACAGAGACCCAGTACTTC
TRBV5-5	few	TRBJ1-4	.	CASSFGDQEKLFF	TGTGCCAGCAGCTTTGGGGATCAAGAAAAACTGTTTTTT
TRBV4-3	.	TRBJ2-3	TRBD2	CASSQEPGLVYADTQYF	TGCGCCAGCAGCCAGGAACCGGGACTAGTGTATGCAGATACGCAGTATTTT
TRBV7-2	many	TRBJ2-7	.	CASSLDSAAKQYF	TGTGCCAGCAGCTTGGACAGTGCGGCAAAGCAGTACTTC